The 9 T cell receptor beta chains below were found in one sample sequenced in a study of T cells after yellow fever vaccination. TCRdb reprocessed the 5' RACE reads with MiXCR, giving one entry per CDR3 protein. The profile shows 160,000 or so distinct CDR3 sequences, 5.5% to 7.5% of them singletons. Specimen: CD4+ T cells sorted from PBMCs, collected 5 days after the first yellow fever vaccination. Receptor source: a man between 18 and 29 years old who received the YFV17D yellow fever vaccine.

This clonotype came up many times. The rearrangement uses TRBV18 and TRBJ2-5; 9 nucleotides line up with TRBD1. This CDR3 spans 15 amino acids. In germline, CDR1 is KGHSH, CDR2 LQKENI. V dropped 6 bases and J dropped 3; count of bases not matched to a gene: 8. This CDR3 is CASSLHRDREETQYF. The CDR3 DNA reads TGTGCCAGCTCCCTCCACCGGGACAGGGAAGAGACCCAGTACTTC.

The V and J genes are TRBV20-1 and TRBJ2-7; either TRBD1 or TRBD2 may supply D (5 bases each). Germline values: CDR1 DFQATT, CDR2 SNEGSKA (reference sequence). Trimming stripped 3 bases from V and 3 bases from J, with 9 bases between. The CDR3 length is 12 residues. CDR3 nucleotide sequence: TGCAGTGCTAGGTCAGGGAGCTACGAGCAGTACGTC. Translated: CSARSGSYEQYV.

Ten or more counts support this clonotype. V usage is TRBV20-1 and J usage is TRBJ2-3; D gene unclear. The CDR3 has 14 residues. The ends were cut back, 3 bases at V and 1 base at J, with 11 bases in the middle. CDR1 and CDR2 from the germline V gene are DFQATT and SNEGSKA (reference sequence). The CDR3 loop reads CSASIPLGTDTQYF. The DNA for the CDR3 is TGCAGTGCTAGTATACCCCTTGGCACAGATACGCAGTATTTT.

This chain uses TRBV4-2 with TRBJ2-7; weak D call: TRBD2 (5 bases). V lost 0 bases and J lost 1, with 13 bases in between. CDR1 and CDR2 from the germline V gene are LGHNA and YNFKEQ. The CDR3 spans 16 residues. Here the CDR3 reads CASSQDLALGSYEQYF. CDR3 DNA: TGTGCCAGCAGCCAAGATCTAGCCCTAGGGTCCTACGAGCAGTACTTC.

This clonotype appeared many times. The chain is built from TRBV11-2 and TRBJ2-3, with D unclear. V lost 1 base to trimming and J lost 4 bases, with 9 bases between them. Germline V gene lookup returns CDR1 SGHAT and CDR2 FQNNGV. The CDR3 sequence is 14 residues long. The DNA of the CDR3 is TGTGCCAGCAGCTTAGGGGTGGGATCAGATACGCAGTATTTT. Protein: CASSLGVGSDTQYF.

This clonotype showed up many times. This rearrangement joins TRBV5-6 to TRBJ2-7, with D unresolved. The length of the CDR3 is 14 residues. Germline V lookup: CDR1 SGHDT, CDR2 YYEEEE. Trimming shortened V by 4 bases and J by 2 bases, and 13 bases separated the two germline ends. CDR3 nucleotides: TGTGCCAGCAGCGCACCACAACCACCCTACGAGCAGTACTTC. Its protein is CASSAPQPPYEQYF.

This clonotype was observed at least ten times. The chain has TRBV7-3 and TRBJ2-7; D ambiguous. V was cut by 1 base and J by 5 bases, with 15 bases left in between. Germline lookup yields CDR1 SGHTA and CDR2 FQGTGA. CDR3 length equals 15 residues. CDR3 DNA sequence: TGTGCCAGCAGCTTAAGCGGAGTGGAATCGGACGAGCAGTACTTC. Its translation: CASSLSGVESDEQYF.

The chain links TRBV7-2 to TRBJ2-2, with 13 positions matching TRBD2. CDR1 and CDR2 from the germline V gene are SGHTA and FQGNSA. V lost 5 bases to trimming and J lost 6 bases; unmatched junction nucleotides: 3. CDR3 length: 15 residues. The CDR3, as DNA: TGTGCCAGCAGCCCAGGACTAGCGGGGGCCGGGGAGCTGTTTTTT. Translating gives CASSPGLAGAGELFF.

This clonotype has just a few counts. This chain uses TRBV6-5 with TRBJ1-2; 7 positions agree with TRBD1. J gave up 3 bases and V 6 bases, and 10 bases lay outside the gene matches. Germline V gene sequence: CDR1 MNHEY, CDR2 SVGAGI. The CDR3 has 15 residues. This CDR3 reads CASRLNPDRDYGYTF. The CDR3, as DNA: TGTGCCAGCAGATTAAACCCTGACAGGGACTATGGCTACACCTTC.